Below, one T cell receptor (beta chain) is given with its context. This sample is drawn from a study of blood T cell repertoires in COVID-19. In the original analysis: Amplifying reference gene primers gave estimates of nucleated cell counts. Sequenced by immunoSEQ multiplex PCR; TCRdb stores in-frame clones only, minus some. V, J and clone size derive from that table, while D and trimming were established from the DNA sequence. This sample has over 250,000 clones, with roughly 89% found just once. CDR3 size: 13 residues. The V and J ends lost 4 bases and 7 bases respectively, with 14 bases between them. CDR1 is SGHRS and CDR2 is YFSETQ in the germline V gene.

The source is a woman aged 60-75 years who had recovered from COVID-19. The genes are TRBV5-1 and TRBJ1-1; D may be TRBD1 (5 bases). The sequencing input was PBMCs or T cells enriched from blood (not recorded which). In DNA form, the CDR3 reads TGCGCCAGCAGCAATAATGGGAGGGGTGAAGCTTTCTTT. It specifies CASSNNGRGEAFF.